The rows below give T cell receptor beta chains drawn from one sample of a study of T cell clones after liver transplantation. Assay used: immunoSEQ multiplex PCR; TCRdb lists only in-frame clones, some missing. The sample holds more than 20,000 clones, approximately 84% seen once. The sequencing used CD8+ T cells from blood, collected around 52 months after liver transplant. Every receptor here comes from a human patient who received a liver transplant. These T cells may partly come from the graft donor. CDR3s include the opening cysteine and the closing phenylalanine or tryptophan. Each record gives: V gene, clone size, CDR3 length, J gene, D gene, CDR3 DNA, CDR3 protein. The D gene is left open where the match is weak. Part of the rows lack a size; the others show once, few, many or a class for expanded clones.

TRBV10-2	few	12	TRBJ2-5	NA	TGCGCCAGCAGTGAGTCTAGGGAGACCCAGTACTTC	CASSESRETQYF
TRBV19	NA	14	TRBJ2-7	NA	TGTGCCAGTAGACCCCGGGACATTTCCTACGAGCAGTACTTC	CASRPRDISYEQYF
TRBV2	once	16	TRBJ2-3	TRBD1	TGTGCCAGCAGTGGGTGGGACAGGGAGAGCACAGATACGCAGTATTTT	CASSGWDRESTDTQYF
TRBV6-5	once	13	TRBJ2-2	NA	TGTGCCAGCAGTTACGGCGCGGGATGGGAGCTGTTTTTT	CASSYGAGWELFF
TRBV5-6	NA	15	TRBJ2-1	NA	TGTGCCAGCAGCTTGGCAGAAGACTCCTACAATGAGCAGTTCTTC	CASSLAEDSYNEQFF
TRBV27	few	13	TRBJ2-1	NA	TGTGCCAGCAGTTTGGGGACCCTGAATGAGCAGTTCTTC	CASSLGTLNEQFF
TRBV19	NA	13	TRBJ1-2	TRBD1	TGTGCCATTACCACAGGGGGCGCGGGTGGCTACACCTTC	CAITTGGAGGYTF
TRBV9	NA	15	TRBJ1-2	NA	TGTGCCAGCAGCGTAGCGCCCAGCGATAACTATGGCTACACCTTC	CASSVAPSDNYGYTF
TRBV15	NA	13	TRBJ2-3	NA	TGTGCCACCAGCAGAGATCGGGCAGATACGCAGTATTTT	CATSRDRADTQYF
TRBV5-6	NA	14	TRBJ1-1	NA	TGTGCCAGCAGCTTGGAAGGCACTAACACTGAAGCTTTCTTT	CASSLEGTNTEAFF
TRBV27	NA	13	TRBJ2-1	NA	TGTGCCAGCAGTAGGGGGTCCCTCAATGAGCAGTTCTTC	CASSRGSLNEQFF
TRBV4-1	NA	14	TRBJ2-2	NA	TGCGCCAGCAGCCAGGATCCTAGTACCGGGGAGCTGTTTTTT	CASSQDPSTGELFF
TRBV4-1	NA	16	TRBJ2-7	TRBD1	TGCGCCAGCAGCCAAGTGGACCCCGGACAGGACGACGAGCAGTACTTC	CASSQVDPGQDDEQYF
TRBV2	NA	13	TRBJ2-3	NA	TGTGCCGTTCTGGAGGGGAGCACAGATACGCAGTATTTT	CAVLEGSTDTQYF
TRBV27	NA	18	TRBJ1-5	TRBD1	TGTGCCAGCAGTTTAGCAGGGGGCGCGACCGTAAGCAATCAGCCCCAGCATTTT	CASSLAGGATVSNQPQHF
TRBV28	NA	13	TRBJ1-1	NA	TGTGCCAGCAGTTTATGGAGGGACACTGAAGCTTTCTTT	CASSLWRDTEAFF
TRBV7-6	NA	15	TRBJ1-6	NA	TGTGCCAGCAGCTTGGACGGGGGCTTTAATTCACCCCTCCACTTT	CASSLDGGFNSPLHF
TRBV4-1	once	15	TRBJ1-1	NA	TGCGCCAGCAGCCAAGAGGGGACTGCGAACACTGAAGCTTTCTTT	CASSQEGTANTEAFF
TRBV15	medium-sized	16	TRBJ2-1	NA	TGTGCCACCAGCAGTTGGTCCGAGAACTCCTACAATGAGCAGTTCTTC	CATSSWSENSYNEQFF
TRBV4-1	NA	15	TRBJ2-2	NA	TGTGCCAGCAGCTTGAAACAGGCGGACACCGGGGAGCTGTTTTTT	CASSLKQADTGELFF
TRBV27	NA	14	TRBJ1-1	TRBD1	TGTGCCAGCAGTTTGGCTCAGGGGGACACTGAAGCTTTCTTT	CASSLAQGDTEAFF
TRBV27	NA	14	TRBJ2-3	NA	TGTGCCAGCACACAAAGCCAGGGCACAGATACGCAGTATTTT	CASTQSQGTDTQYF
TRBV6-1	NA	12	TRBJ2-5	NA	TGTGCCAGCAGTGAATTAAGTAAGACCCAGTACTTC	CASSELSKTQYF
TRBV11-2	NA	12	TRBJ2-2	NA	TGTGCCAGCAGGGACTCCACCGGGGAGCTGTTTTTT	CASRDSTGELFF
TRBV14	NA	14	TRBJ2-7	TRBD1	TGTGCCAGCAGCCAAGGTCAGGGGGCCTACGAGCAGTACTTC	CASSQGQGAYEQYF
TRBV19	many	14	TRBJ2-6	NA	TGTGCCAGTAGAGCAGGGAGTGGGGCCAACGTCCTGACTTTC	CASRAGSGANVLTF